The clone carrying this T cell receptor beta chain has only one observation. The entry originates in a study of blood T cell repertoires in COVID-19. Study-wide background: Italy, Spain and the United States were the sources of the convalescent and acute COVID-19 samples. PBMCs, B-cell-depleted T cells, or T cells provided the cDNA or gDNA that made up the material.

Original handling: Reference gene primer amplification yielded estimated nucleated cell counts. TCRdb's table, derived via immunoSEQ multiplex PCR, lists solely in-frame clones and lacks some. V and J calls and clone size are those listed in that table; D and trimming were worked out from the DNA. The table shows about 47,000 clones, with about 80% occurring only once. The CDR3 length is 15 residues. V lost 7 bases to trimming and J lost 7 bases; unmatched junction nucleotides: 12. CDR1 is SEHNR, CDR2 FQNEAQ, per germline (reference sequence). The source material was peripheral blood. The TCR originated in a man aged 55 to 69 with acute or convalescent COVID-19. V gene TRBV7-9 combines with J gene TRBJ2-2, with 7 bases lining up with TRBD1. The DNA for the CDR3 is TGTGCCAGCACCTCAGTAAGGGGGCTAGGCGGGGAGCTGTTTTTT. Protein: CASTSVRGLGGELFF.